These 30 T cell receptor beta chains originate from one sample sequenced in a study of tumor-infiltrating lymphocytes in primary liver carcinoma. The investigators made TCR beta cDNA from 400 to 550 ng total RNA, using a constant-region primer. Three nested multiplex PCR rounds of slightly modified ARM-PCR generated TCR beta libraries. Forward primers for TRBV1-TRBV30 and a C-beta reverse primer served the first two PCR rounds, at 10 cycles each. Each CDR3 protein gets one entry after TCRdb re-called the multiplex PCR reads with MiXCR. The sample includes around 120,000 distinct CDR3 sequences, approximately 70% seen only once; the top ten take roughly 8.8%. Starting material for RNA and DNA co-extraction consisted of about 20-30 mg of unsorted bulk tissue. Sequencing used liver tumor tissue from sampling region 1. Subset: tumor region T1, superior pole. The receptors derive from a woman aged 60-70 years with primary liver carcinoma and hepatitis B virus infection.

Comments on this clonotype: Since a much larger clone is just one base distant, this may be a read error. The rearrangement joins TRBV6-5 to TRBJ2-7, with TRBD2 matching over 8 bases. CDR1 is MNHEY and CDR2 is SVGAGI in the germline V gene. J lost 3 bases, V lost 3 bases, and 4 bases had no gene match. There are 14 residues in the CDR3. Written as DNA, the CDR3 is TGTGCCAGCAGTTATCAGCGGGGGTTCTACGAGCAGTACTTC. As protein: CASSYQRGFYEQYF.

Details on this clonotype: Relative to the germline gene, one junction end is altered; a read error may explain this. The chain couples TRBV11-2 to TRBJ1-1; tentatively, D is TRBD1 (6 bases). Germline-derived CDR1 and CDR2 are SGHAT and FQNNGV. This CDR3 is 13 amino acids long. CDR3: CASSWTRGAGALF. The CDR3 nucleotides are TGTGCCAGCAGCTGGACCAGGGGTGCTGGAGCTCTCTTT.

Note on this clonotype: Because the CDR3's place on the DNA is in doubt, the DNA is left out and the CDR3 is given as listed by TCRdb. The chain joins TRBV12-3 or TRBV12-4 to TRBJ1-5. 14 amino acids form the CDR3, both terminal residues included. CDR3 protein: CVSSFGGGNQPQHF.

This clonotype was recorded many times. This rearrangement joins TRBV5-4 to TRBJ2-1, with 9 positions matching TRBD1. Unmatched junction bases numbered 12, after V lost 4 bases and J lost 7 bases. This CDR3 comprises 16 residues. The germline V gene encodes CDR1 SGHNT and CDR2 YYREEE (reference sequence). CDR3 DNA: TGTGCCAGCAGCCCCGGAGGGACAGGGTCATCAAATGAGCAGTTCTTC. The encoded protein is CASSPGGTGSSNEQFF.

Notes on this clonotype: This likely comes from a read error, as the CDR3 has no conserved phenylalanine or tryptophan at its end. The rearrangement joins TRBV11-2 to TRBJ2-2; TRBD2 matches at 9 bases. Germline CDR1 reads SGHAT; CDR2 reads FQNNGV. The CDR3 loop spans 17 amino acids. CDR3 loop: CASSTRTSAANTRELFL. The CDR3 nucleotides read TGCGCCAGCAGTACCCGGACTAGCGCCGCGAACACCAGGGAGCTGTTTTTA.

On this clonotype: A much larger clone sits a single nucleotide away, making a read error possible. The chain combines TRBV6-5 with TRBJ1-1, with a weak D call TRBD1 (5 bases). Germline V gene lookup returns CDR1 MNHEY and CDR2 SVGAGI. This CDR3 is built from 14 residues. The CDR3 spells CASSSPGLATDAFF. CDR3 nucleotide sequence: TGTGCCAGCAGTTCCCCGGGACTTGCCACTGATGCTTTCTTT.

This clonotype appeared once. Germline is not matched at one junction end, which may reflect a read error. The chain carries TRBV5-1 and TRBJ2-3; TRBD1 might be the D (5 bases). Germline assignment: CDR1 SGHRS and CDR2 YFSETQ. CDR3 size: 16 residues. CDR3 residues: CASRLVARVDTDTQYF. The CDR3 DNA follows: TGCGCCAGCAGGTTGGTCGCTAGAGTGGACACAGATACGCAATATTTT.

CDR3: CASRAGTGWEKLFF. DNA of the CDR3: TGTGCCAGCAGAGCCGGGACAGGGTGGGAAAAACTGTTTTTT. The chain has TRBV2 and TRBJ1-4, with TRBD1 matching 9 bases. CDR3 size: 14 residues. CDR1 and CDR2 (germline): SNHLY, FYNNEI. Germline trimming cut 6 bases from V and 8 bases from J; bases unmatched to any gene: 7.

Comment on this clonotype: A junction end diverges from the germline sequence, so it may reflect a read error. This chain joins TRBV11-2 and TRBJ2-2, with D perhaps TRBD2 (6 bases). In germline, CDR1 is SGHAT, CDR2 FQNNGV. The length of the CDR3 is 18 residues. The CDR3 region is CASSLVRLEHRPTGELFF. CDR3 DNA: TGTGCCAGCAGCTTAGTTAGACTAGAGCATCGTCCGACCGGGGAGCTGTTTTTC.

Comment on this clonotype: A read error may be the cause here, since a much bigger clone is one base away. In nucleotides, the CDR3 is TGTTCCAGCAGTTGGGGACAGCAGGAGACCCAGTACTTC. This translates into CSSSWGQQETQYF. This chain connects TRBV12-3 or TRBV12-4 to TRBJ2-5; TRBD1 aligns across 7 bases. The CDR3 runs 13 residues.

This clonotype was observed many times. This chain links TRBV5-4 with TRBJ2-1; 8 positions match TRBD1. Germline values: CDR1 SGHNT, CDR2 YYREEE (reference sequence). J was trimmed by 2 bases and V by 5 bases; bases with no gene match: 3. The CDR3 spans 14 residues. The CDR3 region has the DNA TGTGCCAGCAGGGACAGGGAAGCCTACAATGAGCAGTTCTTC. It encodes CASRDREAYNEQFF.

This clonotype was recorded many times. The V call is TRBV5-6, the J call TRBJ2-7, with D perhaps TRBD1 (5 bases). CDR3 length: 14 amino acids. The V gene lost 5 bases and the J gene lost 0 bases, with 12 bases spanning the gap. Looked up from germline, CDR1 is SGHDT and CDR2 is YYEEEE. The CDR3, as DNA: TGTGCCAGCAGTTCAGGGCCGAGCTCCTACGAGCAGTACTTC. It yields the protein CASSSGPSSYEQYF.

At least ten counts were recorded for this clonotype. The rearrangement uses TRBV10-1 and TRBJ1-5; TRBD1 matches at 8 bases. Germline CDR1 WNHNN, CDR2 SYGVQD (reference sequence). V was pared by 6 bases and J by 6 bases, with 4 bases of the junction left unmatched. The CDR3 has 13 residues. The DNA for the CDR3 is TGCGCCAGCAGGGGACAGGAACCTCAGCCCCAGCATTTT. Its protein product is CASRGQEPQPQHF.

With regard to this clonotype: A much bigger clone sits one base away, suggesting this may be a read error. Likely a read error: the CDR3 ends without its conserved phenylalanine or tryptophan. The J gene is TRBJ1-1, the V gene TRBV6-5; possible D gene TRBD1, 5 bases. Deletions cut 5 bases from V and 4 bases from J, with 14 bases between. This CDR3 has 14 residues. CDR1 and CDR2 from the germline V gene are MNHEY and SVGAGI. The CDR3 spells CASSQGRPPTEAFL. The CDR3 nucleotides are TGTGCCAGCAGTCAGGGACGGCCTCCCACTGAAGCTTTCCTT.

The chain recombines TRBV5-1 with TRBJ2-5; perhaps D is TRBD1 or TRBD2 (5 bases each). The germline gives CDR1 SGHRS, CDR2 YFSETQ. The V end lost 0 bases, the J end lost 5 bases, and 14 bases lay between the germline ends. This CDR3 is 15 amino acids long. The CDR3 DNA follows: TGCGCCAGCAGCTTGGGGGACGGCCGCGGGGAGACCCAGTACTTC. Amino acid sequence: CASSLGDGRGETQYF.

The CDR3 protein is CASSDLSGKVVNEQFF. The DNA for the CDR3 is TGTGCCAGCAGTGACCTAAGCGGGAAGGTCGTCAATGAGCAGTTCTTC. The gene calls are TRBV25-1 and TRBJ2-1, with TRBD2 matching 7 bases. Germline V gene sequence: CDR1 MGHDK, CDR2 SYGVNS. Losses at the gene ends were 3 bases for V and 6 bases for J; bases not matched to a gene: 11. The CDR3 length is 16 residues.

Concerning this clonotype itself: As the CDR3 is not closed by the conserved phenylalanine or tryptophan, this likely results from a read error. The DNA is omitted, as the CDR3 cannot be located on it reliably, and the CDR3 follows TCRdb's listing. The chain is built from TRBV12-3 or TRBV12-4 and TRBJ2-3; the table calls TRBD2, which could not be checked here. The CDR3 is made up of 13 amino acids, end residues included. CDR3: CASSLSSGPTPYL.

In its sample, this clonotype was seen many times. The genes are TRBV29-1 and TRBJ2-7, with TRBD2 as a possible D gene (5 bases). From germline, CDR1 is SQVTM and CDR2 ANQGSEA. The length of the CDR3 is 12 residues. V lost 4 bases, J lost 2 bases, and 9 bases lay in between. The CDR3 sequence: CSVGESAYEQYF. The CDR3 DNA reads as TGCAGCGTTGGGGAGTCTGCCTACGAGCAGTACTTC.

About this clonotype: At one boundary the junction diverges from the germline segment, which might be a read error. The chain couples TRBV6-6 to TRBJ1-5; no firm D call. Germline V gene data show CDR1 as MNHNY and CDR2 as SVGAGI (reference sequence). This CDR3 has 18 residues. CDR3 sequence reads: CAGSYRVGSSGSNQPQHF. The CDR3 region has the DNA TGTGCCGGCAGTTACCGCGTCGGATCAAGTGGCAGCAATCAGCCCCAGCATTTT.

Worth noting for this clonotype: This may stem from a read error, because a much larger clone lies one nucleotide away. The chain uses TRBV28 and TRBJ2-5; a possible D gene is TRBD2 (6 bases). Germline loops: CDR1 MDHEN, CDR2 SYDVKM. CDR3 length equals 13 residues. The DNA of the CDR3 is TGTGCCACCCTAGGGACTTTCCAAGGGACCCAGTACTTC. It specifies CATLGTFQGTQYF.

A note on this clonotype: Likely a read error: the CDR3 ends without its conserved phenylalanine or tryptophan. This sequence joins TRBV10-1 and TRBJ2-1; tentatively, D is TRBD1 (5 bases). Trimming left V 0 bases short and J 6 bases short, with 12 bases between. Germline assignment: CDR1 WNHNN and CDR2 SYGVQD (reference sequence). This CDR3 has 15 amino acids. CDR3 coding DNA: TGCGCCAGCAGTGAGTCCTGTGCAGGGCGCAATGAGCAGTTCTCC. It yields the protein CASSESCAGRNEQFS.

This clonotype was counted only a few times. The CDR3 loop reads CSARGLGQVNEQFF. The CDR3 nucleotides are TGCAGTGCTAGAGGGTTAGGGCAAGTGAATGAGCAGTTCTTC. The chain combines TRBV20-1 with TRBJ2-1; no clear D. This CDR3 is built from 14 residues. Trimming left V 1 base short and J 7 bases short, with 14 bases between. Germline assignment: CDR1 DFQATT and CDR2 SNEGSKA (reference sequence).

Note on this clonotype: This clone may be a read error of a much larger clone one base away. CDR3 coding DNA: TGTGCCAGCAGCTTCTGGGAGGCTAGCGGGTGTTACTTC. Protein sequence: CASSFWEASGCYF. The chain recombines TRBV7-9 with TRBJ2-7, with 8 bases fitting TRBD2. V shed 3 bases and J 13 bases; nucleotides not matched to a gene: 11. Germline V CDR1 and CDR2: SEHNR, FQNEAQ (reference sequence). This CDR3 region has 13 residues.

There are many counts of this clonotype. This chain connects TRBV6-1 to TRBJ2-1; D is possibly TRBD1 or TRBD2 (5 bases each). The CDR3 runs to 17 residues. The germline CDR1 and CDR2 sequences are MNHNS and SASEGT. The ends were cut back, 4 bases at V and 0 bases at J, with 16 bases in the middle. Here the CDR3 DNA reads TGTGCCAGCAGTGGGACCCTTCTTGGGACCTCCTACAATGAGCAGTTCTTC. Amino acid sequence: CASSGTLLGTSYNEQFF.

This clonotype occurred once. The chain uses TRBV12-3 or TRBV12-4 and TRBJ1-1, with a weak D call TRBD1 (5 bases). This CDR3 spans 11 amino acids. Trimming shortened V by 4 bases and J by 14 bases, and 14 bases separated the two germline ends. In DNA, the CDR3 is TGTGCCAGCAGTTCCAGGCAGGGACGGTTCTTT. Translating gives CASSSRQGRFF.

A note on this clonotype: This could be a read error, since a much larger clone is one nucleotide away. The chain has TRBV12-3 or TRBV12-4 and TRBJ2-3; TRBD2 might be the D (6 bases). V was shortened by 8 bases and J by 3 bases, with 21 bases between the two germline ends. CDR3 length: 16 residues. The CDR3 DNA follows: TGTGCCAGCGGAAGACTCCCGGGAGAGGGAACAGATACGCAGTATTTT. This codes for CASGRLPGEGTDTQYF.

Points on this clonotype: A read error may account for a junction end that differs from germline. This rearrangement joins TRBV11-2 to TRBJ2-7; the D gene is possibly TRBD2 (5 bases). Germline V gene lookup returns CDR1 SGHAT and CDR2 FQNNGV. CDR3 length: 12 residues. The CDR3 region has the DNA TGTGCTAGCAGCTTAGAGCCGGGGGAGCAGTACTTC. Translated, it gives CASSLEPGEQYF.

This clonotype was detected ten times or more. The rearrangement joins TRBV29-1 to TRBJ2-1; 9 nucleotides agree with TRBD1. This CDR3 has 15 amino acids. Per the germline V gene, CDR1 is SQVTM and CDR2 is ANQGSEA. V trimming: 6 bases; J trimming: 2 bases; junction bases outside the gene matches: 8. The CDR3 region is CSVAQGALPYNEQFF. The CDR3 DNA reads TGCAGCGTAGCACAGGGGGCGCTCCCCTACAATGAGCAGTTCTTC.

This clonotype occurred a few times. This could be a read error, since a much larger clone is one nucleotide away. The V gene is TRBV29-1, the J gene TRBJ2-2; D may correspond to TRBD1 or TRBD2 (5 bases each). Germline V CDR1 and CDR2: SQVTM, ANQGSEA. V was trimmed by 4 bases and J by 4 bases, leaving 13 bases between them. The CDR3 loop spans 14 amino acids. The CDR3 bases are TGCAGCGTTGGGGGGATCTGGGGCACCGGGGAGCTGTTTTTT. It codes for CSVGGIWGTGELFF.

On this clonotype itself: Compared with germline, one end of the junction differs, possibly owing to a read error. The V and J genes are TRBV11-2 and TRBJ1-5; D gene uncertain. The CDR3 extends over 15 amino acids. The V gene's germline CDR1 is SGHAT and CDR2 FQNNGV. CDR3 DNA: TGTGCCAGCAGCATCCGGATGGGAGGAGATCAGCCCCAACATTTT. Translating gives CASSIRMGGDQPQHF.